This T cell receptor (beta chain) was documented in a study of metastatic and nonmetastatic thyroid tumors (TCRdb year 2020). Background for the entire study: Repertoires from peripheral blood and from tumor or nodule tissue samples of malignant and benign thyroid patients were compared.

Points the paper makes about the study in general: In both blood and tumor samples, malignant tumors were reported to have significantly higher TCR beta diversity than benign nodules.

On this clone: The antigen it recognizes is unknown. No base-level quality is on record; no much larger clone is a single base apart.

To prepare the library, PCR was applied. Sequenced on an Illumina HiSeq 4000. The TCR beta-chain CDR3 region of each patient was profiled by high-throughput sequencing. The original pipeline was this. The researchers built a classifier to tell apart papillary thyroid cancer patients with distant metastasis, based on CDR3 differences among clinicopathological groups. The Shannon index was used to measure repertoire diversity, and the Morisita-Horn index was used to measure how similar tumor and blood repertoires were. TCRdb reanalyzed the raw reads on its own, using fastp at Q25 for trimming and MiXCR for clone calling, and kept in-frame beta chains. TCRdb's processing, not the authors', yielded these V and J calls. The sample contains tens of thousands of clones, around 43% of them found a single time. The ten biggest clones cover around a quarter of the sample. No treatment had been received by any patient before thyroid surgery. The study retrospectively analysed patient clinical samples collected from about 2012 to 2018 using T-cell receptor beta sequencing.

CDR1 and CDR2, looked up from the germline V gene (reference sequence), are LGHDT and YNNKEL. From its cysteine to its phenylalanine, the CDR3 spans 15 amino acids. CDR3 DNA is the only sequence kept; it has 45 bases, read in frame from the first base. V is shortened by 0 bases, J by 2 bases, and the region joining them spans 10 bases. This receptor was identified in a male donor with papillary thyroid cancer or a benign thyroid nodule (not recorded which). Some clones in this sample may be carry-over from other donors' samples. Sequences were obtained from tumor tissue. The V gene is TRBV3-1 and the J gene is TRBJ1-2, and perhaps TRBD1 as D gene, on 6 matching bases. The sequenced DNA is TGTGCCAGCAGCCAAGATACCCAGGGGAACTATGGCTACACCTTC. Translated, this is CASSQDTQGNYGYTF. Beyond the CDR3, the reference TRBV3-1 and TRBJ1-2 genes provide the residues; the full variable domain reads: DTAVSQTPKYLVTQMGNDKSIKCEQNLGHDTMYWYKQDSKKFLKIMFSYNNKELIINETVPNRFSPKSPDKAHLNLHINSLELGDSAVYFCASSQDTQGNYGYTFGSGTRLTVV.